A few counts support the clone carrying this TCR beta chain. The target antigen is unknown. This sample is drawn from a study of CD8 T cells in ankylosing spondylitis. TCRdb passed the 5' RACE reads through MiXCR, listing each CDR3 protein once. The table includes about 540,000 distinct CDR3 sequences, over 9.5% detected once. Study outcomes and limitations: Apparently characteristic of ankylosing spondylitis blood was a TCR beta motif (fewer than 10 highly homologous variants).

The CDR3 totals 15 residues. CDR1 is DFQATT and CDR2 is SNEGSKA in the germline V gene (reference sequence). V shed 6 bases and J shed 3 bases, with 20 bases lying between them. What was sequenced was blood, either unsorted or a sorted T cell fraction (not recorded which). This chain uses TRBV20-1 with TRBJ1-1; a weak D match, TRBD1 (5 bases). The sequence derives from a male donor with ankylosing spondylitis. The CDR3 DNA sequence: TGCAGTGCCAGAACCACGGGGCGGGCGGACACTGAAGCTTTCTTT. Translated, it gives CSARTTGRADTEAFF.